This T cell receptor (beta chain) was retrieved from a study of control samples from healthy donors and cancer patients (dated by TCRdb to about 2020). A word on this clone: Its antigen remains unidentified. No clone much larger than this one lies a single base away; base qualities are absent.

Reading from cysteine to phenylalanine, the CDR3 counts 13 amino acids. CDR3 DNA only is kept here, 39 bases in frame from base 1. Taken from the germline V gene, the CDR1 and CDR2 loops are SNHLY and FYNNEI. Relative to germline, V is missing 4 bases and J is missing 5 bases, with 2 bases of the junction outside any gene match. The protocol used for the library was the immunoSEQ multiplex PCR assay. This immuneACCESS table, as held by TCRdb, lists in-frame sequences with V and J called but not all clones. Of the missing ones, under half trace to an unresolved V gene in checked studies; the others have no known cause. The sample includes more than 110,000 clones, with roughly 89% observed a single time. The ten largest clonotypes hold around 10% of the sample.

This receptor was identified in a man in his thirties or forties in good health. Here the chain combines TRBV2 and TRBJ1-2; 9 middle bases align to TRBD1. Input material: blood. The DNA is as follows: TGTGCCAGCAGTGGACAGGGGGATTATGGCTACACCTTC. This is translated as CASSGQGDYGYTF.